This T cell receptor (beta chain) was sequenced during a study of T-cell reconstitution after alpha-beta-depleted transplantation in children. The germline CDR1 and CDR2 sequences are SNHLY and FYNNEI. The V end was cut by 3 bases, the J end by 1 base, with 13 bases between. CDR3 size: 16 residues. Overall study results and limits: Fresh T-cell production supplied most of the T-cell counts and diversity seen one year after transplant.

A TCRbeta library incorporating unique molecular identifiers was prepared. Each CDR3 protein is one row after TCRdb ran MiXCR on the PCR reads. The sample records about 980,000 distinct CDR3 sequences, 25% to 35% being singletons. This clonotype was seen more than once but under ten times. What it binds is not known. The sequence came from a boy younger than two who had a stem cell transplant for SCID, so the T cells may come from the graft donor. The specimen was PBMCs, mostly from graft donor cells, collected 360 days after TCRalphabeta/CD19-depleted stem cell transplant. The chain employs TRBV2 and TRBJ2-1; TRBD2 is a possible D gene (6 bases). CDR3 amino acids: CASSESRLVSYNEQFF. In nucleotides, the CDR3 is TGTGCCAGCAGTGAGTCTCGACTAGTTTCCTACAATGAGCAGTTCTTC.